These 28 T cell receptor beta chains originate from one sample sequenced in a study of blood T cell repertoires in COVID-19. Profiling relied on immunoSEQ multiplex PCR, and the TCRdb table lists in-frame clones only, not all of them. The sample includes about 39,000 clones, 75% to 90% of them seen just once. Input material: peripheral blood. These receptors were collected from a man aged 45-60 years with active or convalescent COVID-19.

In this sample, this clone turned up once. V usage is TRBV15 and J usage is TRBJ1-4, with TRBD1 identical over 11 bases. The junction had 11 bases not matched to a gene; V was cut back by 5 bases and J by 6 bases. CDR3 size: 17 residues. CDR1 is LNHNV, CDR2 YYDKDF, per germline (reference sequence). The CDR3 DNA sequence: TGTGCCACCAGCCCCCCCAGACCGGGACAGGGGGATGAAAAACTGTTTTTT. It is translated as CATSPPRPGQGDEKLFF.

The DNA of the CDR3 is TGCGCCAGCAGCTTGGTGGGACAGGGGGGAACTGAAGCTTTCTTT. It translates to CASSLVGQGGTEAFF. J is TRBJ1-1 and V is TRBV5-1, with 11 positions matching TRBD1. Germline CDR1 and CDR2: SGHRS and YFSETQ. This CDR3 has 15 residues. The V gene end was trimmed by 0 bases and the J gene end by 5 bases; junction bases not matched to a gene: 3. Looking up the rest from reference TRBV5-1 and TRBJ1-1 gives the full variable domain: KAGVTQTPRYLIKTRGQQVTLSCSPISGHRSVSWYQQTPGQGLQFLFEYFSETQRNKGNFPGRFSGRQFSNSRSEMNVSTLELGDSALYLCASSLVGQGGTEAFFGQGTRLTVV.

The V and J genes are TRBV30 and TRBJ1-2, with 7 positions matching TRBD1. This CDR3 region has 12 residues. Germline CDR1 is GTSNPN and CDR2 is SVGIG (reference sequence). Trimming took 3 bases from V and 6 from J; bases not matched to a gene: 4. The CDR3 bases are TGTGCCTGGAGGGGGACAGTTGATGGCTACACCTTC. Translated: CAWRGTVDGYTF.

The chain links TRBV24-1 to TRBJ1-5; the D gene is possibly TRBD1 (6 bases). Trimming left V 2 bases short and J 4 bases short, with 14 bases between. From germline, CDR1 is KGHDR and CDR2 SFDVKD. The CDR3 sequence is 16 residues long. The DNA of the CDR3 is TGTGCCACCAGTGATTCAACCGGGACATATAATCAGCCCCAGCATTTT. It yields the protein CATSDSTGTYNQPQHF.

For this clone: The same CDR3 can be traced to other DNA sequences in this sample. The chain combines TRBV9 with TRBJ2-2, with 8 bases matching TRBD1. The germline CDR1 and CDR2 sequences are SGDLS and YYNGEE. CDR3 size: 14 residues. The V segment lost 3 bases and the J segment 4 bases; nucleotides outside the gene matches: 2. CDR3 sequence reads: CASSATGGTGELFF. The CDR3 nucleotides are TGTGCCAGCAGCGCAACAGGGGGCACCGGGGAGCTGTTTTTT.

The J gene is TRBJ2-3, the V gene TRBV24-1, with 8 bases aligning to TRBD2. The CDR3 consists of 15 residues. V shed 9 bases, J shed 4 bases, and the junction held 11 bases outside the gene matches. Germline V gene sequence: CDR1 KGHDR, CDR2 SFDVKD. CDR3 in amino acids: CATRRKRELADTQYF. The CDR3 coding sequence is TGTGCCACCCGTCGGAAGCGGGAGTTGGCAGATACGCAGTATTTT.

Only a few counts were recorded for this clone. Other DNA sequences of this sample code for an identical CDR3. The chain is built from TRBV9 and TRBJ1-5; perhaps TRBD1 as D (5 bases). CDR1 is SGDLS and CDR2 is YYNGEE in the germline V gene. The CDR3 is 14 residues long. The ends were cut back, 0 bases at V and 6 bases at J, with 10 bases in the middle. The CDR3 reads CASSVDGAGQPQHF. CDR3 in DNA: TGTGCCAGCAGCGTAGATGGGGCCGGTCAGCCCCAGCATTTT.

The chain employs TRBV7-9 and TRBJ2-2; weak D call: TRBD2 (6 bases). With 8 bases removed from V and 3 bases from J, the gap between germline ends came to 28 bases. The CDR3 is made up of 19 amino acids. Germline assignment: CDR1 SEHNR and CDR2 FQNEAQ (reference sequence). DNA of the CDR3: TGTGCCAGCCGCCTCGGGTGGGGGAGGATAACCGTGGACACCGGGGAGCTGTTTTTT. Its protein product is CASRLGWGRITVDTGELFF.

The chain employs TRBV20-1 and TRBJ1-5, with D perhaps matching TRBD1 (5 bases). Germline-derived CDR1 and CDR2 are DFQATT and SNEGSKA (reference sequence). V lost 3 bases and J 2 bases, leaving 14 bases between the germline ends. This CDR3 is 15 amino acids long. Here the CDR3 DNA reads TGCAGTGCTAGTACGCCAGGGTCTGGCAATCAGCCCCAGCATTTT. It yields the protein CSASTPGSGNQPQHF.

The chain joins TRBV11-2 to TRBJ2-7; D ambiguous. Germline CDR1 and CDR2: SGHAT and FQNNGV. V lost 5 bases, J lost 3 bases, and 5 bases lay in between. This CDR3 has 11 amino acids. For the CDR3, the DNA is TGTGCCAGCAGCCCACTCTACGAGCAGTACTTC. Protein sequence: CASSPLYEQYF.

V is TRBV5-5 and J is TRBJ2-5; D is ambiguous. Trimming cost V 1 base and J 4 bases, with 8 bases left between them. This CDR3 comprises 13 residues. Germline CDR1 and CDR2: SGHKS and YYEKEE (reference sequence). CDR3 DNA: TGTGCCAGCAGCTTGATTCTTAGAGAGACCCAGTACTTC. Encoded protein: CASSLILRETQYF.

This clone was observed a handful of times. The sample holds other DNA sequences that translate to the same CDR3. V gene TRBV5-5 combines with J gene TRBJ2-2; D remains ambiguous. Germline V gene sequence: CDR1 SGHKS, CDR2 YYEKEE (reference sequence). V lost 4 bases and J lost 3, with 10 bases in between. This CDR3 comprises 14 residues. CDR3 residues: CASSPPRDTGELFF. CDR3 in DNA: TGTGCCAGCAGCCCACCCCGGGACACCGGGGAGCTGTTTTTT.

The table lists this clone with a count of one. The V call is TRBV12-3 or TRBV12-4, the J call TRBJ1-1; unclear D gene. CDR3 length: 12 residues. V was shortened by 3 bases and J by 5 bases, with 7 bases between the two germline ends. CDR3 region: CASSFGGTEAFF. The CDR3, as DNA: TGTGCCAGCAGTTTTGGCGGAACTGAAGCTTTCTTT.

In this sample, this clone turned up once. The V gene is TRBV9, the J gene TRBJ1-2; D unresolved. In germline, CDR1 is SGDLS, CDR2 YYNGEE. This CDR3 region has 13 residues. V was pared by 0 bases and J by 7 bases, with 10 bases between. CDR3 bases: TGTGCCAGCAGCGTAGGGGCCACCGGTGGCTACACCTTC. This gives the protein CASSVGATGGYTF.

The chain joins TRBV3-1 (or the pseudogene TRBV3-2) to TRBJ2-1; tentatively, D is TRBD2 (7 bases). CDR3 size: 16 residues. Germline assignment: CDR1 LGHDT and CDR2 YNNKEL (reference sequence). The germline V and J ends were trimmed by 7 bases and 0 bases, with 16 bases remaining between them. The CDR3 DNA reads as TGTGCCAGCACCCCCGAGGGGGGGCCCTCCTACAATGAGCAGTTCTTC. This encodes CASTPEGGPSYNEQFF.

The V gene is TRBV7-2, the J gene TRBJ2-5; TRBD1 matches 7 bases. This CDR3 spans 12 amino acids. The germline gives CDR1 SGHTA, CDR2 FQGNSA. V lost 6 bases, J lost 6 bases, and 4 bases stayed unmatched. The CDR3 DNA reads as TGTGCCAGCAGGCCGACAGGGAAGACCCAGTACTTC. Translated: CASRPTGKTQYF.

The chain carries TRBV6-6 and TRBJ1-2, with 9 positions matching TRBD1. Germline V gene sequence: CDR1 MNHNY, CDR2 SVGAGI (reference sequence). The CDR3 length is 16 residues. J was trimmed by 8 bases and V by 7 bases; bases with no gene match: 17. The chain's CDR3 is CASTIFGQGRNVGYTF. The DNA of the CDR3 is TGTGCCAGCACCATTTTCGGACAGGGGCGGAACGTGGGCTACACCTTC.

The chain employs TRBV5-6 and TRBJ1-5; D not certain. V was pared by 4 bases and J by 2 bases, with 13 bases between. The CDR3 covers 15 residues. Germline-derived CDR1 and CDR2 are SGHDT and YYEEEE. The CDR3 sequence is CASSRFLGGNQPQHF. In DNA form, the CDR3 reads TGTGCCAGCAGCCGGTTCTTAGGAGGCAATCAGCCCCAGCATTTT.

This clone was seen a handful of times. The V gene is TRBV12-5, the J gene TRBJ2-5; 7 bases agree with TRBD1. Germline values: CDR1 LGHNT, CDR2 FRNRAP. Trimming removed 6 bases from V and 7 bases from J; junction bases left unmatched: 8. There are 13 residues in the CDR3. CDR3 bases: TGTGCTAGTGGAACGGGACAGACGGGGACCCAGTACTTC. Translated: CASGTGQTGTQYF.

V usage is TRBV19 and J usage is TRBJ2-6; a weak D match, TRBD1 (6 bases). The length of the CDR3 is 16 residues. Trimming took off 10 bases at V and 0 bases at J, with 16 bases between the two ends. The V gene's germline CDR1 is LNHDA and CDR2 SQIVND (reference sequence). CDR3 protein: CATRTEKSSGANVLTF. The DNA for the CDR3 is TGTGCCACGCGGACAGAAAAAAGCTCTGGGGCCAACGTCCTGACTTTC.

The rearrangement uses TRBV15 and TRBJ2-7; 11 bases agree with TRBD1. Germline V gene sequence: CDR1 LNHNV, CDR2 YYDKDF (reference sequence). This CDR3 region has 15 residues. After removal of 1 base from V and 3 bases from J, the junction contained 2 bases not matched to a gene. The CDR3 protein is CATSRAGTGGYEQYF. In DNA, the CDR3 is TGTGCCACCAGCAGAGCCGGGACAGGGGGCTACGAGCAGTACTTC.

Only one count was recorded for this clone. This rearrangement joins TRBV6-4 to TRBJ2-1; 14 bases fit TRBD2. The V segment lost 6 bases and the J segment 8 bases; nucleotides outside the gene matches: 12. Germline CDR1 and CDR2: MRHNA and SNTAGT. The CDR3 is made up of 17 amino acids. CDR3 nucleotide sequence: TGTGCCAGCAGGCTCTCCCCGACTAGCGGGGGGGCAGATGAGCAGTTCTTC. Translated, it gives CASRLSPTSGGADEQFF.

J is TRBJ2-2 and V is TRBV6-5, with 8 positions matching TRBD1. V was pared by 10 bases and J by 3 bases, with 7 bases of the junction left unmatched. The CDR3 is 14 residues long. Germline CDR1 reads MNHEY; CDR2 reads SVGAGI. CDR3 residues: CATRTGFDTGELFF. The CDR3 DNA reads TGTGCCACCAGGACAGGGTTTGACACCGGGGAGCTGTTTTTT.

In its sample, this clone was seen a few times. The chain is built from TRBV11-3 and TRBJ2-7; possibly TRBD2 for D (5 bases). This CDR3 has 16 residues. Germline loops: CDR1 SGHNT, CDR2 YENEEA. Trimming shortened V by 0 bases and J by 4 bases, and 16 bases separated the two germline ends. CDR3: CASSLEVGGSPYEQYF. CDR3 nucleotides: TGTGCCAGCAGCTTAGAGGTCGGCGGGTCCCCTTACGAGCAGTACTTC.

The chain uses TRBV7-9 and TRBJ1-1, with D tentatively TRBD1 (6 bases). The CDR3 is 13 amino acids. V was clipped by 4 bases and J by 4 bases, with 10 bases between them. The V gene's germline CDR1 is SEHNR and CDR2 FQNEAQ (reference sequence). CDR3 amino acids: CASSYRVGTEAFF. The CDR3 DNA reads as TGTGCCAGCAGCTACAGGGTTGGCACTGAAGCTTTCTTT.

CDR3: CASSWRVLNTEAFF. In DNA form, the CDR3 reads TGTGCCAGCAGTTGGCGGGTTCTAAATACTGAAGCTTTCTTT. This chain links TRBV6-5 with TRBJ1-1, with D hard to call. CDR1 is MNHEY, CDR2 SVGAGI, per germline. The V and J ends lost 4 bases and 5 bases respectively, with 14 bases between them. The CDR3 covers 14 residues.

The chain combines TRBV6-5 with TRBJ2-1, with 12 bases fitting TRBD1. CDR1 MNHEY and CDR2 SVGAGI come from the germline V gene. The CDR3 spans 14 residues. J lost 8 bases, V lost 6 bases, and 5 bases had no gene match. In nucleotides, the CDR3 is TGTGCCAGCAGGAGGGGACAGGGGGCGTATGAGCAGTTCTTC. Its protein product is CASRRGQGAYEQFF.

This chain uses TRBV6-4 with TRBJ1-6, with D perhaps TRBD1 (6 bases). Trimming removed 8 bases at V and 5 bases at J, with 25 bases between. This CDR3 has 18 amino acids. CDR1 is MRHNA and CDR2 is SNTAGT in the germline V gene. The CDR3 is CASPRAGAISGDNSPLHF. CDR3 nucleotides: TGTGCCAGCCCTCGGGCAGGGGCCATCAGCGGCGATAATTCACCCCTCCACTTT.